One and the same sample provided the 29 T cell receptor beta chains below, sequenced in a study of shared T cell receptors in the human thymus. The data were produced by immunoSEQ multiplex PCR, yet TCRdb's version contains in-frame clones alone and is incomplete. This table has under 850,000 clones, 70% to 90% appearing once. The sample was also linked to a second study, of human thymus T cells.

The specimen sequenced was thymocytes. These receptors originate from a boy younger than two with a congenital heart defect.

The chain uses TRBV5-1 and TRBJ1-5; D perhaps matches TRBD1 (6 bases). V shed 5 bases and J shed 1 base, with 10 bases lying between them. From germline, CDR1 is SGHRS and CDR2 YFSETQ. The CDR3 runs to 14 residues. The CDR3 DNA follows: TGCGCCAGCAGTGCAGGGGAAAGCAATCAGCCCCAGCATTTT. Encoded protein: CASSAGESNQPQHF.

The CDR3 sequence is CASSPLGVTGELFF. CDR3 nucleotide sequence: TGTGCCAGCAGCCCCCTCGGGGTTACCGGGGAGCTGTTTTTT. The V gene is TRBV14, the J gene TRBJ2-2; D is perhaps TRBD2 (5 bases). Germline V lookup: CDR1 SGHDN, CDR2 FVKESK. Trimming removed 4 bases at V and 5 bases at J, with 11 bases between. The CDR3 contains 14 residues.

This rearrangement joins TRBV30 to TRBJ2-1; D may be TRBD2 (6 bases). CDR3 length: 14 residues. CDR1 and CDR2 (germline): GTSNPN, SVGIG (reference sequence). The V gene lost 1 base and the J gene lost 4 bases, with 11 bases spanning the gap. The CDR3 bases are TGTGCCTGGAGTGAGCAGCGGGTTTACAATGAGCAGTTCTTC. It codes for CAWSEQRVYNEQFF.

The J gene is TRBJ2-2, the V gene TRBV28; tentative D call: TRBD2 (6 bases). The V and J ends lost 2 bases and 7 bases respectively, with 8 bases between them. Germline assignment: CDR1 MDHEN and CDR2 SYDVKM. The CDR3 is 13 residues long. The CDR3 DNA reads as TGTGCCAGCAGTTTAGGACTACTCGGGGAGCTGTTTTTT. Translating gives CASSLGLLGELFF.

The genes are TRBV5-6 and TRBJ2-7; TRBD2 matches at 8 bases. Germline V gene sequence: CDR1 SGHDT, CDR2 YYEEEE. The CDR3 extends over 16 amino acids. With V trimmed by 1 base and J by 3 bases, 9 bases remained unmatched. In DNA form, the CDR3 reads TGTGCCAGCAGCTTGTCTAACGGGACTAGGTGCTACGAGCAGTACTTC. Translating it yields CASSLSNGTRCYEQYF.

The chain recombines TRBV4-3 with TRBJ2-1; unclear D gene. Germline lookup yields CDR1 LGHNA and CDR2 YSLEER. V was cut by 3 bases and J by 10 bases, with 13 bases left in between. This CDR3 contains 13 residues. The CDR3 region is CASSQRSVREQFF. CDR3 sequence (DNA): TGCGCCAGCAGCCAGAGGAGTGTGCGGGAGCAGTTCTTC.

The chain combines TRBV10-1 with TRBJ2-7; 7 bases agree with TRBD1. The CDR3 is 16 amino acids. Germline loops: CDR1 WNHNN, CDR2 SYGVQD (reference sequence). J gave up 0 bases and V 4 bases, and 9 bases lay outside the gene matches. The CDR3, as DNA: TGCGCCAGCAGTGCCCTCCGACAGGGTGCCTCCTACGAGCAGTACTTC. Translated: CASSALRQGASYEQYF.

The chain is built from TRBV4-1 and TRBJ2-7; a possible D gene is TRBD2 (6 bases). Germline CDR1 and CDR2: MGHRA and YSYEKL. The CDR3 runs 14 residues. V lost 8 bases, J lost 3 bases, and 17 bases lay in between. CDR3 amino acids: CASAEGRIHYEQYF. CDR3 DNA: TGCGCCAGCGCGGAGGGGCGGATCCACTACGAGCAGTACTTC.

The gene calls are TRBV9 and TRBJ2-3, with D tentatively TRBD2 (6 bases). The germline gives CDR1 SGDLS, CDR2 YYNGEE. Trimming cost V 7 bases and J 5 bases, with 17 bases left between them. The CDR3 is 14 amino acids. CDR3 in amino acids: CASGSGGPVDTQYF. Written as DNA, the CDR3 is TGTGCCAGCGGGAGCGGAGGGCCAGTAGATACGCAGTATTTT.

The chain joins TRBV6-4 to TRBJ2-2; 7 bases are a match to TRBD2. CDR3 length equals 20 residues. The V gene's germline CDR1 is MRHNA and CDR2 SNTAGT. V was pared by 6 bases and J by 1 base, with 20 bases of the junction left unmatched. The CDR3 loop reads CASSAGGLVDGGVNTGELFF. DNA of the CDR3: TGTGCCAGCAGCGCAGGAGGACTAGTAGATGGGGGAGTGAACACCGGGGAGCTGTTTTTT.

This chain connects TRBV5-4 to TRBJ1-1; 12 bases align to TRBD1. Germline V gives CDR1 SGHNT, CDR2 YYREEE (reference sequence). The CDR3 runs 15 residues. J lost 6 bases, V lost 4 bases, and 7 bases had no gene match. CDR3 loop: CASSMNRDRGPEAFF. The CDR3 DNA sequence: TGTGCCAGCAGCATGAACCGGGACAGGGGGCCTGAAGCTTTCTTT.

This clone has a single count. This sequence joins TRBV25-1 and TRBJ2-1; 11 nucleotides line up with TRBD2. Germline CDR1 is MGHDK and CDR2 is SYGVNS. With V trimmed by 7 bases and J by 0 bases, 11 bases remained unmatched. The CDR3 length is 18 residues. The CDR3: CASTEGTSGFSSYNEQFF. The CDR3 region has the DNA TGTGCCAGCACCGAAGGGACTAGCGGATTTAGCTCCTACAATGAGCAGTTCTTC.

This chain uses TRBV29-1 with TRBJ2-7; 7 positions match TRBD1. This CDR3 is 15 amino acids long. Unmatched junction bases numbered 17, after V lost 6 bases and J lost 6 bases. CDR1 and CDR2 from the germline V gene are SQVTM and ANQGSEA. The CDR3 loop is CSVTTGHPSFFEQYF. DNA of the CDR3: TGCAGCGTGACGACAGGGCATCCGTCTTTCTTCGAGCAGTACTTC.

CDR3: CSGTQAWGEAFF. CDR3 DNA sequence: TGCAGCGGGACACAGGCCTGGGGTGAAGCTTTCTTT. The rearrangement joins TRBV29-1 to TRBJ1-1, with a possible D match to TRBD1 (5 bases). The ends were cut back, 7 bases at V and 7 bases at J, with 16 bases in the middle. The CDR3 contains 12 residues. CDR1 and CDR2 from the germline V gene are SQVTM and ANQGSEA.

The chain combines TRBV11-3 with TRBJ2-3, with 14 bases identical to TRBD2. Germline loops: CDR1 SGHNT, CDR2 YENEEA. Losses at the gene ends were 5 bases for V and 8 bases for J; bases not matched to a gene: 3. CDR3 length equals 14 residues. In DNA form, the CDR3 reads TGTGCCAGCAGCCCCGGACTAGCGGGAGGTACGCAGTATTTT. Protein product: CASSPGLAGGTQYF.

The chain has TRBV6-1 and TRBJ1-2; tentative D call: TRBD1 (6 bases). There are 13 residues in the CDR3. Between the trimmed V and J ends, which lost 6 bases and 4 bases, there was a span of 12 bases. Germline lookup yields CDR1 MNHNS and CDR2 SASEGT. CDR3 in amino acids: CASSETGFYGYTF. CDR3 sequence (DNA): TGTGCCAGCAGCGAGACAGGTTTCTATGGCTACACCTTC.

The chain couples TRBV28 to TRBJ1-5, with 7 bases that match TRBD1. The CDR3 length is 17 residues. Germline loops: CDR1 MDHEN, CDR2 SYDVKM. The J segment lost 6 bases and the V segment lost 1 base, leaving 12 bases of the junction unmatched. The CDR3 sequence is CASSLYRKRGRRQPQHF. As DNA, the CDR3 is TGTGCCAGCAGTTTATACCGAAAAAGGGGGCGCCGTCAGCCCCAGCATTTT.

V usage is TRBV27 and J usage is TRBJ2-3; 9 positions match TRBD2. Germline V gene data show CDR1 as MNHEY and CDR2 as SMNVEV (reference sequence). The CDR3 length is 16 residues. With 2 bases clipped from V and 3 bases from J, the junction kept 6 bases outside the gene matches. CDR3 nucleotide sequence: TGTGCCAGCAGTTTACCACCGGGACTAGCTACAGATACGCAGTATTTT. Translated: CASSLPPGLATDTQYF.

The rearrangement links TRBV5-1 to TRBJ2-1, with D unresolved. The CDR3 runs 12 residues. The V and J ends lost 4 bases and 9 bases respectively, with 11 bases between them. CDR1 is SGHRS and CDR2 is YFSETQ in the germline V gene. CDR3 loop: CASSLIAGEQFF. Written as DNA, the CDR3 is TGCGCCAGCAGCCTTATAGCTGGTGAGCAGTTCTTC.

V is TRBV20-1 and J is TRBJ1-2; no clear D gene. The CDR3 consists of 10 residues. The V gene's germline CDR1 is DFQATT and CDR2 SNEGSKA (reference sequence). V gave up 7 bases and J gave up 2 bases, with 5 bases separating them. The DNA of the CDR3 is TGCAGTGACAGCAACTATGGCTACACCTTC. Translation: CSDSNYGYTF.

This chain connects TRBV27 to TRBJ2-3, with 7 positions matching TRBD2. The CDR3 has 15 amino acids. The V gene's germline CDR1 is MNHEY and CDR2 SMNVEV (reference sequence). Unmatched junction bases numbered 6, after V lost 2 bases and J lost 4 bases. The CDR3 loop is CASSLQGLAADTQYF. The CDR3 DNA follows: TGTGCCAGCAGTTTACAGGGCCTAGCGGCAGATACGCAGTATTTT.

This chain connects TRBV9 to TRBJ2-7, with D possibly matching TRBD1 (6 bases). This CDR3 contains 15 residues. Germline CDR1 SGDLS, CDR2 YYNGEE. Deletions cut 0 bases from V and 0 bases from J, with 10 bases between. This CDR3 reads CASSVGQGISYEQYF. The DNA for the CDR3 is TGTGCCAGCAGCGTAGGCCAGGGGATCTCCTACGAGCAGTACTTC.

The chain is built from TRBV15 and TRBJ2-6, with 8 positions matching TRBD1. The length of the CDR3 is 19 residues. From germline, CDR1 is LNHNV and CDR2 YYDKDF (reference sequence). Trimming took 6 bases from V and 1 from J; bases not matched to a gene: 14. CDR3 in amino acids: CATSQRGAGGPSGANVLTF. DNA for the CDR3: TGTGCCACCAGTCAGAGGGGGGCAGGGGGCCCTTCTGGGGCCAACGTCCTGACTTTC.

This CDR3 is CASSSGQNSGNTIYF. The CDR3 DNA follows: TGTGCCAGTAGCTCGGGACAGAACTCTGGAAACACCATATATTTT. The chain has TRBV19 and TRBJ1-3; TRBD1 matches at 7 bases. Germline-derived CDR1 and CDR2 are LNHDA and SQIVND (reference sequence). The CDR3 extends over 15 amino acids. The J segment lost 0 bases and the V segment lost 6 bases, leaving 5 bases of the junction unmatched.

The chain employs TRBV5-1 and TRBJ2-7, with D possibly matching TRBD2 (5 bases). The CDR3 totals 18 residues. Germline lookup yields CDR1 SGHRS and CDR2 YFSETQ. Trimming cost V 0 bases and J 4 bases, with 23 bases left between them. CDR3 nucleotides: TGCGCCAGCAGCTTGGTTGGCAGTCCTAGTTATCGGGGATACGAGCAGTACTTC. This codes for CASSLVGSPSYRGYEQYF.

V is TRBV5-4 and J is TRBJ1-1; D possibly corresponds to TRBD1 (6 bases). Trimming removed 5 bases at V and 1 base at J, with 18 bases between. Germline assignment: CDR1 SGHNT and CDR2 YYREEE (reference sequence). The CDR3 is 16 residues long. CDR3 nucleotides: TGTGCCAGCAGACCCACACTCAGGGGTACGAACACTGAAGCTTTCTTT. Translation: CASRPTLRGTNTEAFF.

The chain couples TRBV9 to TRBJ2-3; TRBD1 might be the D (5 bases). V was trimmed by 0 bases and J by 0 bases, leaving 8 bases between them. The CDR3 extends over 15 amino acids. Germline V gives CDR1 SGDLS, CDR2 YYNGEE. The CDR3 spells CASSVEQVSTDTQYF. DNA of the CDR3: TGTGCCAGCAGCGTAGAACAGGTTAGCACAGATACGCAGTATTTT.

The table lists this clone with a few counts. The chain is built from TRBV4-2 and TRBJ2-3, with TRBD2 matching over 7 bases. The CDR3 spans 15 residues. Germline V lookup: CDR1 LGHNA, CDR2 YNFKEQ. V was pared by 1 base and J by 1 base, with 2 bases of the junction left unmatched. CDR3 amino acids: CASSQVLAGTDTQYF. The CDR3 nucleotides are TGTGCCAGCAGCCAAGTGCTAGCGGGCACAGATACGCAGTATTTT.

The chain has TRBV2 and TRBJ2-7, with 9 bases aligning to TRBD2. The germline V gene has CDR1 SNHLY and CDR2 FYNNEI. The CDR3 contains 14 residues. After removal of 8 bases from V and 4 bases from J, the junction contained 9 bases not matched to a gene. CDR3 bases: TGTGCCAGCCCCGGGCGGGGGGGACGGTACGAGCAGTACTTC. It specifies CASPGRGGRYEQYF. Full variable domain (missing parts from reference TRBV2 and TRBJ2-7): EPEVTQTPSHQVTQMGQEVILRCVPISNHLYFYWYRQILGQKVEFLVSFYNNEISEKSEIFDDQFSVERPDGSNFTLKIRSTKLEDSAMYFCASPGRGGRYEQYFGPGTRLTVT.